The 24 T cell receptor beta chains presented below share a single source sample, sequenced in a study of technical replicates of blood from a few donors. The method was immunoSEQ multiplex PCR; TCRdb's version includes in-frame clones alone and lacks a portion of them. The repertoire holds about 93,000 clones, with 95% as singletons. Input material: T cells isolated from PBMCs. The receptors were gathered from a human donor in good health.

CDR3 nucleotides: TGTGCCTGGTTCTTAGGGGGTCAGAAGTACTTC. The encoded protein is CAWFLGGQKYF. The chain joins TRBV30 to TRBJ2-7, with D tentatively TRBD1 (6 bases). Germline lookup yields CDR1 GTSNPN and CDR2 SVGIG (reference sequence). The CDR3 contains 11 residues. V shed 5 bases and J shed 11 bases, with 16 bases lying between them. The whole variable domain, remainder taken from reference TRBV30 and TRBJ2-7, is SQTIHQWPATLVQPVGSPLSLECTVEGTSNPNLYWYRQAAGRGLQLLFYSVGIGQISSEVPQNLSASRPQDRQFILSSKKLLLSDSGFYLCAWFLGGQKYFGPGTRLTVT.

This clone appeared a few times. The rearrangement uses TRBV7-6 and TRBJ2-1, with D unresolved. The V gene lost 1 base and the J gene lost 4 bases, with 5 bases spanning the gap. Germline values: CDR1 SGHVS, CDR2 FNYEAQ. The CDR3 loop spans 13 amino acids. The CDR3 region is CASSLVGYNEQFF. CDR3 bases: TGTGCCAGCAGCTTAGTCGGTTACAATGAGCAGTTCTTC.

This clone was seen many times. The chain employs TRBV21-1 and TRBJ2-7; no DNA check was done on the table's D call, TRBD2. TRBV21-1 is a pseudogene segment. This CDR3 is built from 16 residues. The CDR3 loop is CASSKVVVSSAYEQYF. In DNA form, the CDR3 reads TGTGCCAGCAGCAAAGTGGTAGTTTCATCTGCCTACGAGCAGTACTTC.

This chain joins TRBV7-8 and TRBJ1-1, with TRBD1 identical over 7 bases. This CDR3 has 15 amino acids. From germline, CDR1 is SGHVS and CDR2 FQNEAQ. Trimming cost V 0 bases and J 5 bases; bases outside gene matches: 6. The CDR3 here is CASSLAPGGETEAFF. CDR3 coding DNA: TGTGCCAGCAGCTTAGCGCCAGGGGGAGAAACTGAAGCTTTCTTT.

The genes are TRBV5-6 and TRBJ1-1; no definite D call. Trimming cost V 3 bases and J 5 bases, with 8 bases left between them. Germline V gives CDR1 SGHDT, CDR2 YYEEEE. The CDR3 sequence is 12 residues long. CDR3 sequence: CASSSTRTEAFF. In DNA, the CDR3 is TGTGCCAGCAGCTCGACAAGGACTGAAGCTTTCTTT.

V is TRBV14 and J is TRBJ1-2; D gene ambiguous. Germline V gives CDR1 SGHDN, CDR2 FVKESK. CDR3 length: 15 amino acids. V lost 1 base to trimming and J lost 0 bases, with 9 bases between them. The CDR3 sequence: CASSQVVETNYGYTF. CDR3 in DNA: TGTGCCAGCAGCCAAGTCGTAGAGACTAACTATGGCTACACCTTC.

This clone was observed once. The rearrangement links TRBV10-2 to TRBJ2-2; 10 bases map to TRBD2. CDR1 is WSHSY and CDR2 is SAAADI in the germline V gene. The CDR3 sequence is 16 residues long. The junction had 7 bases not matched to a gene; V was cut back by 2 bases and J by 7 bases. Here the CDR3 reads CASSELAGVDIGELFF. CDR3 coding DNA: TGCGCCAGCAGTGAGCTAGCGGGAGTTGATATCGGGGAGCTGTTTTTT.

This sequence joins TRBV28 and TRBJ1-2; D is unresolved. V was shortened by 3 bases and J by 6 bases, with 11 bases between the two germline ends. CDR3 length equals 13 residues. CDR1 is MDHEN and CDR2 is SYDVKM in the germline V gene. The CDR3 region is CASSFVQVDGYTF. Here the CDR3 DNA reads TGTGCCAGCAGTTTCGTACAAGTGGATGGCTACACCTTC.

The chain combines TRBV6-1 with TRBJ1-4, with D maybe TRBD1 (6 bases). The CDR3 totals 15 residues. The V end was cut by 3 bases, the J end by 8 bases, with 16 bases between. Germline lookup yields CDR1 MNHNS and CDR2 SASEGT. This CDR3 reads CASSDYRDSVEKLFF. The CDR3 DNA is TGTGCCAGCAGTGATTACAGGGATTCGGTGGAAAAACTGTTTTTT.

The chain combines TRBV7-2 with TRBJ2-5; perhaps TRBD1 as D (6 bases). This CDR3 has 17 amino acids. The germline gives CDR1 SGHTA, CDR2 FQGNSA. Trimming removed 2 bases at V and 1 base at J, with 17 bases between. This chain's CDR3 is CASSLWGQGEVQETQYF. The CDR3 DNA follows: TGTGCCAGCAGCTTATGGGGGCAGGGAGAAGTCCAAGAGACCCAGTACTTC.

J is TRBJ2-3 and V is TRBV5-1, with a weak D call TRBD1 (6 bases). Germline V gene data show CDR1 as SGHRS and CDR2 as YFSETQ. This CDR3 has 16 amino acids. V lost 4 bases and J 4 bases, leaving 19 bases between the germline ends. CDR3 sequence reads: CASSKSGQPGADTQYF. CDR3 sequence (DNA): TGCGCCAGCAGCAAATCAGGACAGCCAGGGGCAGATACGCAGTATTTT.

This clone was recorded a few times. The chain has TRBV10-3 and TRBJ2-5; 10 bases line up with TRBD2. The CDR3 sequence is 16 residues long. V shed 4 bases and J 5 bases; nucleotides not matched to a gene: 10. Germline CDR1 is ENHRY and CDR2 is SYGVKD. Here the CDR3 reads CAISGRPSGGDETQYF. The CDR3 DNA follows: TGTGCCATCAGTGGAAGGCCTAGCGGGGGAGATGAGACCCAGTACTTC.

CDR3 region: CASSLTGGAVKNIQYF. The CDR3, as DNA: TGTGCCAGCTCACTAACCGGGGGGGCCGTCAAAAACATTCAGTACTTC. The chain employs TRBV7-9 and TRBJ2-4, with 8 bases aligning to TRBD2. CDR3 size: 16 residues. Germline V gene data show CDR1 as SEHNR and CDR2 as FQNEAQ (reference sequence). Germline trimming cut 8 bases from V and 3 bases from J; bases unmatched to any gene: 12.

This clone was detected once. J is TRBJ2-1 and V is TRBV13; perhaps TRBD2 as D (5 bases). The V and J ends lost 5 bases and 5 bases respectively, with 13 bases between them. CDR1 is PRHDT and CDR2 is FYEKMQ in the germline V gene (reference sequence). The CDR3 contains 14 residues. The CDR3 DNA reads TGTGCCAGCAGCCCCCACGGGATCAACAATGAGCAGTTCTTC. Translated: CASSPHGINNEQFF.

The chain is built from TRBV27 and TRBJ2-1; 10 bases are a match to TRBD2. The length of the CDR3 is 15 residues. V was clipped by 3 bases and J by 6 bases; unmatched bases: 5. Per the germline V gene, CDR1 is MNHEY and CDR2 is SMNVEV (reference sequence). CDR3 DNA sequence: TGTGCCAGCAGTTTCTCTAGCGGGAGAACCAATGAGCAGTTCTTC. Amino acids: CASSFSSGRTNEQFF.

Points on this clone: One junction end does not reproduce the germline sequence, and a read error may be involved. V is TRBV6-1 and J is TRBJ1-1; 8 bases are a match to TRBD1. The CDR3 has 13 amino acids. Germline V gene data show CDR1 as MNHNS and CDR2 as SASEGT. This chain's CDR3 is CASRWTGNAEAFF. The CDR3 DNA reads as TGTGCCAGCAGATGGACAGGGAACGCTGAAGCTTTCTTT.

The chain couples TRBV21-1 to TRBJ1-2. TRBV21-1 is designated a pseudogene. CDR3 length: 17 residues. CDR3 sequence: CASSKAGSPAGNYGYTF. The CDR3 DNA reads TGTGCCAGCAGCAAAGCGGGGAGTCCGGCGGGGAACTATGGCTACACCTTC.

The rearrangement links TRBV30 to TRBJ2-5; 8 bases match TRBD2. Losses at the gene ends were 1 base for V and 13 bases for J; bases not matched to a gene: 14. Germline lookup yields CDR1 GTSNPN and CDR2 SVGIG (reference sequence). The CDR3 is 14 residues long. The CDR3: CAWSGGGLEVRGYF. CDR3 nucleotide sequence: TGTGCCTGGAGTGGGGGGGGACTAGAAGTGCGGGGGTACTTC.

V and J are TRBV4-1 and TRBJ2-7; no reliable D call. The germline CDR1 and CDR2 sequences are MGHRA and YSYEKL. The V and J ends lost 0 bases and 2 bases respectively, with 11 bases between them. CDR3 length: 15 amino acids. CDR3 in amino acids: CASSQDVHAPYEQYF. CDR3 in DNA: TGCGCCAGCAGCCAAGATGTACACGCACCCTACGAGCAGTACTTC.

The chain joins TRBV6-1 to TRBJ2-1; maybe TRBD2 (5 bases). Germline lookup yields CDR1 MNHNS and CDR2 SASEGT. The CDR3 contains 15 residues. V was trimmed by 4 bases and J by 4 bases, leaving 14 bases between them. CDR3 sequence (DNA): TGTGCCAGCAGTGCGAGGCGGACTCAATACAATGAGCAGTTCTTC. Its translation is CASSARRTQYNEQFF.

The chain combines TRBV18 with TRBJ1-2; 9 nucleotides line up with TRBD1. The V gene end was trimmed by 6 bases and the J gene end by 5 bases; junction bases not matched to a gene: 13. Germline V gives CDR1 KGHSH, CDR2 LQKENI. CDR3 length: 16 amino acids. CDR3 loop: CASSNQGGQGNYGYTF. CDR3 DNA: TGTGCCAGCTCGAACCAAGGGGGACAGGGTAATTATGGCTACACCTTC.

This chain joins TRBV25-1 and TRBJ2-7, with 13 positions matching TRBD2. The CDR3 loop spans 16 amino acids. The V segment lost 3 bases and the J segment 1 base; nucleotides outside the gene matches: 3. Germline CDR1 is MGHDK and CDR2 is SYGVNS. CDR3 bases: TGTGCCAGCAGTGATCCGGGACTAGCGGGATCCTACGAGCAGTACTTC. It is translated as CASSDPGLAGSYEQYF.

V is TRBV2 and J is TRBJ2-5; 9 bases agree with TRBD2. Unmatched junction bases numbered 9, after V lost 1 base and J lost 9 bases. This CDR3 comprises 15 residues. Per the germline V gene, CDR1 is SNHLY and CDR2 is FYNNEI. CDR3 bases: TGTGCCAGCAGTGAAGGTAGCGGGGGTCGGGGGGCCCAGTACTTC. This gives the protein CASSEGSGGRGAQYF.

This clone was picked up one time. The CDR3, as DNA: TGTGCCAGCTCACCATCCGCGGGGGGTTACCTCCAAGAGACCCAGTACTTC. It specifies CASSPSAGGYLQETQYF. This chain joins TRBV18 and TRBJ2-5; 8 positions agree with TRBD2. The germline V gene has CDR1 KGHSH and CDR2 LQKENI. CDR3 length equals 17 residues. Trimming cost V 2 bases and J 1 base; bases outside gene matches: 9.